This T cell receptor beta chain was retrieved from a study of technical replicates of blood from several donors. The V gene's germline CDR1 is MDHEN and CDR2 SYDVKM. The CDR3 sequence is 16 residues long. V was pared by 8 bases and J by 0 bases, with 12 bases of the junction left unmatched. Sequencing used immunoSEQ multiplex PCR; TCRdb keeps in-frame clones, though not all of them. The data show approximately 89,000 clones, 90% to 95% seen once. The clonotype was recovered from a human donor in good health. Sample: T cells isolated from PBMCs. The V and J genes are TRBV28 and TRBJ2-7; 8 nucleotides line up with TRBD2. CDR3 region: CASPPGGDDYSYEQYF. The CDR3 bases are TGTGCCAGCCCCCCGGGGGGGGATGACTACTCCTACGAGCAGTACTTC. The full variable domain, its missing parts supplied by reference TRBV28 and TRBJ2-7, is DVKVTQSSRYLVKRTGEKVFLECVQDMDHENMFWYRQDPGLGLRLIYFSYDVKMKEKGDIPEGYSVSREKKERFSLILESASTNQTSMYLCASPPGGDDYSYEQYFGPGTRLTVT.